The 27 T cell receptor beta chains below were found in one sample sequenced in a study of blood T cell repertoires in COVID-19. This table comes from immunoSEQ multiplex PCR, and its TCRdb copy is limited to in-frame clones, with some not included. The sample shows about 230,000 clones, 84% of them seen only once. The sequencing input was peripheral blood. The source of these receptors is a woman aged 35 to 49 who had recovered from COVID-19.

The V call is TRBV5-1, the J call TRBJ1-2; 7 bases fit TRBD1. The CDR3 covers 14 residues. Germline CDR1 reads SGHRS; CDR2 reads YFSETQ. Losses at the gene ends were 4 bases for V and 1 base for J; bases not matched to a gene: 4. The CDR3 nucleotides are TGCGCCAGCAGCGTAACAGGGGATAACTATGGCTACACCTTC. Translating gives CASSVTGDNYGYTF.

This sequence joins TRBV6-5 and TRBJ1-6; D is uncertain. CDR3 size: 14 residues. Germline loops: CDR1 MNHEY, CDR2 SVGAGI. Trimming pared 6 bases from V and 7 bases from J, leaving 13 bases between. CDR3: CASSSGSPNSPLHF. The DNA of the CDR3 is TGTGCCAGCAGCTCCGGGTCTCCAAATTCACCCCTCCACTTT.

The V gene is TRBV19, the J gene TRBJ2-3; D unclear. Germline lookup yields CDR1 LNHDA and CDR2 SQIVND (reference sequence). V was pared by 2 bases and J by 0 bases, with 6 bases between. The CDR3 has 14 residues. This CDR3 reads CASSISPSTDTQYF. As DNA, the CDR3 is TGTGCCAGTAGTATATCCCCTAGCACAGATACGCAGTATTTT. Full variable domain (missing parts from reference TRBV19 and TRBJ2-3): DGGITQSPKYLFRKEGQNVTLSCEQNLNHDAMYWYRQDPGQGLRLIYYSQIVNDFQKGDIAEGYSVSREKKESFPLTVTSAQKNPTAFYLCASSISPSTDTQYFGPGTRLTVL.

The chain has TRBV9 and TRBJ1-1, with D unresolved. V was trimmed by 0 bases and J by 8 bases, leaving 17 bases between them. Germline V gene sequence: CDR1 SGDLS, CDR2 YYNGEE. This CDR3 comprises 15 residues. The CDR3 spells CASSVGLHSPPEAFF. The CDR3 nucleotides are TGTGCCAGCAGCGTAGGACTACACAGTCCTCCCGAAGCTTTCTTT.

Turning to this clone: One end of the junction fails to match germline, which may point to a read error. V usage is TRBV23-1 and J usage is TRBJ2-7, with 7 bases matching TRBD2. TRBV23-1 is an ORF for which the function is uncertain. The CDR3 loop spans 16 amino acids. The CDR3 nucleotides read TGCGCCAGCAGTCAATCTGGGGGGGAGCTCTCCGACGAGCAGTACTTC. Translation gives CASSQSGGELSDEQYF.

V usage is TRBV18 and J usage is TRBJ1-2; TRBD1 is a possible D gene (5 bases). Trimming removed 0 bases at V and 6 bases at J, with 14 bases between. CDR3 length: 15 amino acids. Germline V gene lookup returns CDR1 KGHSH and CDR2 LQKENI. The CDR3 DNA reads TGTGCCAGCTCACCACCTAGTCAGGGCGGGGATGGCTACACCTTC. As protein: CASSPPSQGGDGYTF.

On this clone itself: Being one base from a much bigger clone, this may be a read error. Different DNA sequences within this sample yield the same CDR3. V is TRBV5-6 and J is TRBJ1-1, with a possible D match to TRBD1 (6 bases). V lost 2 bases and J lost 1, with 6 bases in between. Germline CDR1 SGHDT, CDR2 YYEEEE. CDR3 length equals 13 residues. In DNA form, the CDR3 reads TGTGCCAGCAGCTTAGGGGGGAACACTGAAGCTTTCTTT. As protein: CASSLGGNTEAFF.

The rearrangement links TRBV29-1 to TRBJ1-2, with TRBD1 matching 7 bases. CDR3 length: 14 residues. Germline CDR1 and CDR2: SQVTM and ANQGSEA. V gave up 4 bases and J gave up 2 bases; unmatched junction bases: 7. The CDR3 sequence is CSVGDMTGNYGYTF. CDR3 coding DNA: TGCAGCGTTGGCGATATGACAGGGAACTATGGCTACACCTTC.

The V call is TRBV5-1, the J call TRBJ2-1; no clear D gene. Between the trimmed V and J ends, which lost 5 bases and 4 bases, there was a span of 16 bases. Germline V gives CDR1 SGHRS, CDR2 YFSETQ. The CDR3 is made up of 15 amino acids. The CDR3 sequence is CASRTPGSGYNEQFF. CDR3 sequence (DNA): TGCGCCAGCAGGACTCCCGGTTCGGGTTACAATGAGCAGTTCTTC. The whole variable domain, filled in from reference TRBV5-1 and TRBJ2-1, reads KAGVTQTPRYLIKTRGQQVTLSCSPISGHRSVSWYQQTPGQGLQFLFEYFSETQRNKGNFPGRFSGRQFSNSRSEMNVSTLELGDSALYLCASRTPGSGYNEQFFGPGTRLTVL.

This chain links TRBV2 with TRBJ2-1; no firm D call. Germline V lookup: CDR1 SNHLY, CDR2 FYNNEI. The CDR3 has 14 amino acids. Trimming removed 7 bases from V and 3 bases from J, with 13 bases in between. This CDR3 reads CASISEYLYNEQFF. CDR3 DNA: TGTGCCAGCATTTCGGAGTACCTCTACAATGAGCAGTTCTTC.

The genes are TRBV15 and TRBJ1-1; 10 bases line up with TRBD1. Losses at the gene ends were 1 base for V and 0 bases for J; bases not matched to a gene: 20. Germline V lookup: CDR1 LNHNV, CDR2 YYDKDF (reference sequence). The CDR3 runs to 22 residues. This CDR3 is CATSRGPQGTGAKGAMNTEAFF. The CDR3 DNA reads TGTGCCACCAGCAGAGGACCACAAGGGACAGGGGCTAAAGGGGCCATGAACACTGAAGCTTTCTTT.

The gene calls are TRBV19 and TRBJ1-6, with D tentatively TRBD1 (6 bases). The CDR3 has 16 amino acids. From germline, CDR1 is LNHDA and CDR2 SQIVND (reference sequence). V lost 6 bases and J 2 bases, leaving 14 bases between the germline ends. CDR3 protein: CASSFTGITYNSPLHF. CDR3 DNA: TGTGCCAGTAGCTTCACAGGGATCACCTATAATTCACCCCTCCACTTT.

The rearrangement links TRBV7-2 to TRBJ2-3; D may be TRBD2 (5 bases). Trimming pared 8 bases from V and 1 base from J, leaving 13 bases between. The length of the CDR3 is 14 residues. From germline, CDR1 is SGHTA and CDR2 FQGNSA. CDR3 DNA sequence: TGTGCCAGCCGCCCGGGGTTCCGCACAGATACGCAGTATTTT. It codes for CASRPGFRTDTQYF. Full variable domain (rest looked up from reference TRBV7-2 and TRBJ2-3): GAGVSQSPSNKVTEKGKDVELRCDPISGHTALYWYRQSLGQGLEFLIYFQGNSAPDKSGLPSDRFSAERTGGSVSTLTIQRTQQEDSAVYLCASRPGFRTDTQYFGPGTRLTVL.

This clone was found a few times. The chain employs TRBV5-4 and TRBJ1-1; 8 bases are shared with TRBD1. The CDR3 runs 15 residues. The germline V gene encodes CDR1 SGHNT and CDR2 YYREEE (reference sequence). Trimming at V came to 4 bases and at J to 6 bases, leaving 11 bases not matched to a gene. CDR3 DNA: TGTGCCAGCAGCCGCAACGCGGGCAGGGGGCCTGAAGCTTTCTTT. The encoded protein is CASSRNAGRGPEAFF.

This chain uses TRBV12-1 with TRBJ1-1; the D call of TRBD1 is as the table states it, not checked on the DNA. TRBV12-1 is given as a pseudogene. CDR3 length: 16 residues. CDR3 loop: CASSPPGQGENTEAFF. CDR3 sequence (DNA): TGTGCCAGCAGCCCCCCGGGACAGGGGGAGAACACTGAAGCTTTCTTT.

CDR3 amino acids: CASSIRGEDGYTF. The CDR3 DNA is TGTGCCAGTAGTATCCGCGGTGAGGATGGCTACACCTTC. V is TRBV19 and J is TRBJ1-2; the D is unclear. The CDR3 extends over 13 amino acids. V was cut by 3 bases and J by 6 bases, with 11 bases left in between. From germline, CDR1 is LNHDA and CDR2 SQIVND (reference sequence).

The V gene is TRBV27, the J gene TRBJ2-6; 11 nucleotides agree with TRBD1. V dropped 2 bases and J dropped 0; count of bases not matched to a gene: 6. Germline CDR1 MNHEY, CDR2 SMNVEV (reference sequence). The CDR3 extends over 19 amino acids. DNA of the CDR3: TGTGCCAGCAGTTTAGGACTCGGGACAGGGGGCTCTGGGGCCAACGTCCTGACTTTC. It codes for CASSLGLGTGGSGANVLTF.

This chain uses TRBV6-6 with TRBJ1-1, with TRBD1 matching 10 bases. This CDR3 is built from 13 residues. After removal of 6 bases from V and 10 bases from J, the junction contained 8 bases not matched to a gene. Germline V gene data show CDR1 as MNHNY and CDR2 as SVGAGI (reference sequence). CDR3: CASRPDRGRRAFF. The CDR3 DNA sequence: TGTGCCAGCAGGCCTGACAGGGGGCGGAGAGCTTTCTTT.

The chain uses TRBV5-1 and TRBJ2-3; the match to TRBD2 covers 8 bases. CDR3 length: 14 amino acids. CDR1 is SGHRS, CDR2 YFSETQ, per germline. Trimming removed 7 bases from V and 1 base from J; junction bases left unmatched: 5. In DNA form, the CDR3 reads TGCGCCAGCGCTGCGCGGGGGGGCACAGATACGCAGTATTTT. Its translation is CASAARGGTDTQYF.

CDR3 sequence (DNA): TGTGCCAGCAGTCTCTCTGGACAGGCCTACGAGCAGTACTTC. Translated: CASSLSGQAYEQYF. The V gene is TRBV6-1, the J gene TRBJ2-7; 7 nucleotides line up with TRBD1. The junction had 6 bases not matched to a gene; V was cut back by 5 bases and J by 2 bases. Germline CDR1 and CDR2: MNHNS and SASEGT. The CDR3 has 14 amino acids.

The chain joins TRBV19 to TRBJ1-6; D is uncertain. This CDR3 is built from 17 residues. The V end lost 5 bases, the J end lost 0 bases, and 14 bases lay between the germline ends. Germline CDR1 is LNHDA and CDR2 is SQIVND (reference sequence). CDR3 residues: CASSPLSIGSYNSPLHF. In DNA, the CDR3 is TGTGCCAGTAGTCCCCTGTCCATCGGCTCCTATAATTCACCCCTCCACTTT.

This chain links TRBV7-9 with TRBJ2-3; no clear D. Deletions cut 5 bases from V and 6 bases from J, with 15 bases between. This CDR3 spans 14 amino acids. Germline values: CDR1 SEHNR, CDR2 FQNEAQ (reference sequence). The DNA of the CDR3 is TGTGCCAGCAGCATAGAACCACCCGGGGATACGCAGTATTTT. Protein: CASSIEPPGDTQYF.

This rearrangement joins TRBV19 to TRBJ2-3; TRBD2 matches at 12 bases. From germline, CDR1 is LNHDA and CDR2 SQIVND (reference sequence). The V segment lost 6 bases and the J segment 0 bases; nucleotides outside the gene matches: 16. The CDR3 totals 20 residues. The CDR3 sequence is CASRREKLAGGSGSTDTQYF. CDR3 bases: TGTGCCAGTAGACGGGAGAAACTAGCGGGGGGATCAGGTAGCACAGATACGCAGTATTTT.

Only one count was recorded for this clone. This chain connects TRBV18 to TRBJ1-6, with 7 bases lining up with TRBD1. V shed 6 bases and J 1 base; nucleotides not matched to a gene: 3. The CDR3 covers 15 residues. From germline, CDR1 is KGHSH and CDR2 LQKENI. The CDR3 DNA reads TGTGCCAGCTCCCCGGACAGGTCCTATAATTCACCCCTCCACTTT. This gives the protein CASSPDRSYNSPLHF.

V is TRBV6-1 and J is TRBJ1-2, with 10 nucleotides matching TRBD1. Germline lookup yields CDR1 MNHNS and CDR2 SASEGT. With V trimmed by 8 bases and J by 2 bases, 2 bases remained unmatched. The CDR3 is made up of 13 amino acids. The DNA of the CDR3 is TGTGCCAGCCGGGACAGGGGAAACTATGGCTACACCTTC. Protein product: CASRDRGNYGYTF.

V is TRBV6-5 and J is TRBJ2-5; perhaps TRBD1 as D (5 bases). The CDR3 has 15 amino acids. Germline V gene sequence: CDR1 MNHEY, CDR2 SVGAGI. Trimming pared 5 bases from V and 1 base from J, leaving 14 bases between. The CDR3 region has the DNA TGTGCCAGCAGTCCCTCTAGGACATTCCAAGAGACCCAGTACTTC. Residues: CASSPSRTFQETQYF.

The chain couples TRBV5-1 to TRBJ2-5; tentative D call: TRBD1 (8 bases). Germline V gene data show CDR1 as SGHRS and CDR2 as YFSETQ. This CDR3 is 17 amino acids long. Trimming removed 0 bases at V and 2 bases at J, with 17 bases between. CDR3 in amino acids: CASSLGQGLAGQETQYF. The CDR3 DNA is TGCGCCAGCAGCTTGGGACAGGGGTTAGCGGGTCAAGAGACCCAGTACTTC.